This record covers a single T cell receptor (beta chain). What it recognizes is unknown. This CDR3 is built from 14 residues. Germline V CDR1 and CDR2: MNHNS, SASEGT. With 7 bases clipped from V and 3 bases from J, the junction kept 5 bases outside the gene matches. Primers included in the PCR were 60 Vbeta and 13 Jbeta primers. The protocol was immunoSEQ multiplex PCR, while the TCRdb copy is restricted to in-frame clones and leaves out a portion. Its listing shows roughly 120,000 clones. This record comes from a study of cytomegalovirus exposure and HLA in healthy donors. Study outcomes and limitations: Later analysis identified several of the most significant clusters that appeared linked to common viral pathogens.

Healthy donors of bone marrow made up the group. The sample taken for sequencing was PBMCs. This receptor was taken from a man in his late teens or twenties in good health and CMV-seronegative. This chain links TRBV6-1 with TRBJ1-5, with 8 bases that match TRBD1. The CDR3 nucleotides are TGTGCCAGCATGCAACAGGGGGTCAATCAGCCCCAGCATTTT. This translates into CASMQQGVNQPQHF.